Only a few counts were recorded for the clone carrying this TCR beta chain. Its antigen is unidentified. Partitioning of CD4+ cells yielded a CD45RA+ naive subset and a CD45RA-negative memory subset. This specimen comes from a study of shared clonotypes between healthy human individuals. As for the study in general: Per donor, CD8 memory used one plate, CD8 naive used two, CD4 memory used three and CD4 naive used three. General study results and limits: Generally, estimated richness proved larger in naive subsets than it did in memory subsets.

Trimming took off 7 bases at V and 9 bases at J, with 16 bases between the two ends. Per germline, CDR1 GTSNPN and CDR2 SVGIG (reference sequence). The CDR3 has 13 residues. Under the authors' procedure: Junction-only immunoSEQ sequences carried no quality scores, so filtering differed. Assay: immunoSEQ multiplex PCR; the TCRdb copy retains only in-frame clones and omits some. That table is the source of V, J and clone size, and D and trimming were worked out from the DNA. The sample lists roughly 1 million clones, roughly 75% occurring once. The sequenced sample consisted of memory CD4+ T cells sorted from blood. Regarding subset: CD45RA-negative fraction. The rearrangement links TRBV30 to TRBJ1-6; weak D call: TRBD1 (6 bases). This clonotype originated in a man in his late teens or twenties in good health. In DNA form, the CDR3 reads TGTGCCTACTCAGCCGGGGGCGTTTCACCCCTCCACTTT. This codes for CAYSAGGVSPLHF. The full variable domain, with the rest looked up from reference TRBV30 and TRBJ1-6, is SQTIHQWPATLVQPVGSPLSLECTVEGTSNPNLYWYRQAAGRGLQLLFYSVGIGQISSEVPQNLSASRPQDRQFILSSKKLLLSDSGFYLCAYSAGGVSPLHFGNGTRLTVT.